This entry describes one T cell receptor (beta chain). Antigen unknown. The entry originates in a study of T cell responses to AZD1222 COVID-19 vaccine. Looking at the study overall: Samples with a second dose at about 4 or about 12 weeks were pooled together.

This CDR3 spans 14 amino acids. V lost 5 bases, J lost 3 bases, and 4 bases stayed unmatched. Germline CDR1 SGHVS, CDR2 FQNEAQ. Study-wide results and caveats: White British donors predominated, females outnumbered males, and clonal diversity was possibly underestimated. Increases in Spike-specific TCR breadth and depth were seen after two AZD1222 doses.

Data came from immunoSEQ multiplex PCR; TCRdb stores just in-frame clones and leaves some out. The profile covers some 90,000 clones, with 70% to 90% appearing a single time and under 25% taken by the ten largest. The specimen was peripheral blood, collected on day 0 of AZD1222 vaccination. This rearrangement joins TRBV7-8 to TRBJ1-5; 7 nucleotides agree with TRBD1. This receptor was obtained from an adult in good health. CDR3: CASSIGTDNQPQHF. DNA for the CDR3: TGTGCCAGCAGCATCGGGACAGACAATCAGCCCCAGCATTTT.